This TCR beta chain was recovered during a study of multiple sclerosis patients with progressive multifocal leukoencephalopathy. CDR3 length: 15 residues. CDR1 MDHEN and CDR2 SYDVKM come from the germline V gene. Trimming removed 8 bases from V and 1 base from J; junction bases left unmatched: 7. Stated time point: before natalizumab initiation. Every listed patient previously received interferon beta; all PML patients were women. The T0 samples predate the first natalizumab infusion. Repertoires were generated with immunoSEQ multiplex PCR, while TCRdb's copy carries only in-frame clones and drops some. The data contain 31,000 or so clones, about 88% of them seen just once; the ten biggest clones take up about 1.5%.

V usage is TRBV28 and J usage is TRBJ1-5; the match to TRBD1 covers 8 bases. The TCR comes from a human donor with multiple sclerosis. Sequenced sample: PBMCs. The CDR3: CASVLQGASNQPQHF. As DNA, the CDR3 is TGTGCCAGCGTGCTCCAGGGGGCGAGCAATCAGCCCCAGCATTTT.